This T cell receptor beta chain was found in a study of blood T cell repertoires in COVID-19. Trimming took 5 bases from V and 2 from J; bases not matched to a gene: 7. The CDR3 totals 15 residues. Germline CDR1 reads SGHVS; CDR2 reads FQNEAQ. Assay: immunoSEQ multiplex PCR; the TCRdb copy retains only in-frame clones and omits some. The sample comprises 170,000 or so clones, 60% to 80% of which are singletons, and around 24% rests with the top ten. The TCR originated in a woman between 65 and 79 years old with acute or convalescent COVID-19. Specimen: peripheral blood. This chain links TRBV7-8 with TRBJ2-5; 8 bases map to TRBD1. The DNA of the CDR3 is TGTGCCAGCAGCAGAACGGACAGGGATCAAGAGACCCAGTACTTC. Translated, it gives CASSRTDRDQETQYF.